These 30 T cell receptor beta chains were all obtained from the same sample, sequenced in a study of beta chain features in type 1 diabetes. Sequencing targeted expressed TCRB transcripts, as all isolated RNA had been reverse transcribed. The protocol was immunoSEQ multiplex PCR, while the TCRdb copy is restricted to in-frame clones and leaves out a portion. The repertoire has around 500,000 clones, over 10% of them found once; the top ten carry roughly 0.046%. Source material: naive CD4+ T cells from blood. Source of these receptors: a woman aged 18-29 years in good health.

CDR3 sequence reads: CASSSAQQGGQYF. Here the CDR3 DNA reads TGTGCCAGCAGCTCCGCTCAACAGGGGGGGCAGTATTTT. The V call is TRBV7-3, the J call TRBJ2-3, with TRBD1 matching over 8 bases. J was trimmed by 11 bases and V by 4 bases; bases with no gene match: 8. This CDR3 has 13 amino acids. CDR1 SGHTA and CDR2 FQGTGA come from the germline V gene.

This clone was counted between two and nine times. The CDR3 spells CASSNYEQYF. In DNA form, the CDR3 reads TGTGCCAGCAGTAACTACGAGCAGTACTTC. This chain links TRBV6-5 with TRBJ2-7, with unresolved D. Germline V gene data show CDR1 as MNHEY and CDR2 as SVGAGI. The V end lost 5 bases, the J end lost 3 bases, and 2 bases lay between the germline ends. The CDR3 consists of 10 residues.

This clone was found a few times. The chain uses TRBV5-1 and TRBJ2-1; 11 bases agree with TRBD2. After removal of 5 bases from V and 9 bases from J, the junction contained 13 bases not matched to a gene. From germline, CDR1 is SGHRS and CDR2 YFSETQ. The CDR3 consists of 16 residues. The CDR3 loop reads CASRFTSGSAVIEQFF. The DNA of the CDR3 is TGCGCCAGCAGGTTCACTAGCGGGAGCGCCGTTATTGAGCAGTTCTTC.

This clone has only a few counts. This sequence joins TRBV7-2 and TRBJ2-5, with 9 bases fitting TRBD1. The germline gives CDR1 SGHTA, CDR2 FQGNSA. The CDR3 is made up of 16 amino acids. Trimming at V came to 1 base and at J to 5 bases, leaving 8 bases not matched to a gene. CDR3 DNA sequence: TGTGCCAGCAGCTTAGATGTGGGACAGGGATGGGAGACCCAGTACTTC. Translation gives CASSLDVGQGWETQYF.

The V gene is TRBV29-1, the J gene TRBJ1-4; D unresolved. The CDR3 runs to 12 residues. V was pared by 6 bases and J by 5 bases, with 10 bases between. The germline V gene encodes CDR1 SQVTM and CDR2 ANQGSEA. In nucleotides, the CDR3 is TGCAGCGTAGGACTGTTGAATGAAAAACTGTTTTTT. Encoded protein: CSVGLLNEKLFF.

V and J are TRBV30 and TRBJ2-1; D might be TRBD2 (5 bases). CDR3 length equals 13 residues. Deletions cut 0 bases from V and 10 bases from J, with 13 bases between. Germline loops: CDR1 GTSNPN, CDR2 SVGIG (reference sequence). The CDR3 loop reads CAWSVLRAREQFF. The CDR3 coding sequence is TGTGCCTGGAGTGTACTGAGGGCCCGGGAGCAGTTCTTC.

In the case of this clone: Other nucleotide sequences in the sample specify the same CDR3. The rearrangement uses TRBV20-1 and TRBJ2-3; D possibly corresponds to TRBD1 (6 bases). Trimming left V 6 bases short and J 6 bases short, with 10 bases between. The CDR3 consists of 11 residues. Germline loops: CDR1 DFQATT, CDR2 SNEGSKA (reference sequence). The CDR3 sequence: CSARGGDTQYF. In DNA form, the CDR3 reads TGCAGTGCCAGGGGCGGGGATACGCAGTATTTT.

In this sample, this clone turned up a few times. The chain combines TRBV9 with TRBJ2-5, with 8 nucleotides matching TRBD2. Germline lookup yields CDR1 SGDLS and CDR2 YYNGEE. The V segment lost 1 base and the J segment 1 base; nucleotides outside the gene matches: 6. This CDR3 contains 16 residues. Here the CDR3 DNA reads TGTGCCAGCAGCGTATCGGCTAGCGGGCTCCAAGAGACCCAGTACTTC. It translates to CASSVSASGLQETQYF.

The V and J genes are TRBV12-5 and TRBJ1-1; possible D gene TRBD1, 5 bases. The germline V gene encodes CDR1 LGHNT and CDR2 FRNRAP. There are 13 residues in the CDR3. Trimming cost V 5 bases and J 8 bases, with 15 bases left between them. Here the CDR3 reads CASGPSGSSEAFF. The CDR3 DNA sequence: TGTGCTAGTGGTCCCTCAGGGAGTTCGGAAGCTTTCTTT.

The chain links TRBV9 to TRBJ1-1; the D is unclear. The germline V gene has CDR1 SGDLS and CDR2 YYNGEE. The CDR3 runs to 14 residues. The V and J ends lost 3 bases and 4 bases respectively, with 13 bases between them. CDR3 sequence: CASSDTSRPTEAFF. The CDR3 DNA follows: TGTGCCAGCAGCGACACGTCTCGCCCCACTGAAGCTTTCTTT.

A few counts support this clone. CDR3 sequence reads: CASSRETGAKGPKQYF. In nucleotides, the CDR3 is TGCGCCAGCAGCCGAGAGACCGGGGCCAAAGGGCCGAAGCAGTATTTT. The chain is built from TRBV4-3 and TRBJ2-3; either TRBD1 or TRBD2 may supply D (5 bases each). Germline V gives CDR1 LGHNA, CDR2 YSLEER. V was trimmed by 4 bases and J by 11 bases, leaving 25 bases between them. This CDR3 spans 16 amino acids.

As concerns this clone: Other DNA sequences of this sample code for an identical CDR3. The chain carries TRBV7-9 and TRBJ1-1; D gene unclear. CDR3 length: 15 amino acids. V was clipped by 0 bases and J by 0 bases, with 8 bases between them. Germline CDR1 reads SEHNR; CDR2 reads FQNEAQ (reference sequence). This CDR3 is CASSLAVGMNTEAFF. The CDR3 nucleotides are TGTGCCAGCAGCTTAGCCGTGGGGATGAACACTGAAGCTTTCTTT.

The rearrangement links TRBV27 to TRBJ2-1; 12 bases fit TRBD1. Germline CDR1 and CDR2: MNHEY and SMNVEV (reference sequence). V lost 2 bases, J lost 5 bases, and 7 bases stayed unmatched. The CDR3 has 17 residues. The CDR3 reads CASSLRGTGGRDNEQFF. CDR3 DNA sequence: TGTGCCAGCAGTTTAAGGGGGACAGGGGGCAGGGACAATGAGCAGTTCTTC.

The chain uses TRBV10-3 and TRBJ1-1, with D possibly being TRBD1 (5 bases). Trimming took 6 bases from V and 3 from J, leaving 20 bases between them. Looked up from germline, CDR1 is ENHRY and CDR2 is SYGVKD. The CDR3 covers 16 residues. The CDR3 protein is CAISHRGLSGDTEAFF. In DNA form, the CDR3 reads TGTGCCATCAGCCACCGGGGCCTCTCGGGAGACACTGAAGCTTTCTTT.

CDR3: CASRGGHQNTEAFF. The CDR3 DNA sequence: TGTGCCAGCAGGGGCGGACACCAGAACACTGAAGCTTTCTTT. The chain carries TRBV6-1 and TRBJ1-1, with D possibly being TRBD1 (5 bases). This CDR3 region has 14 residues. Trimming left V 6 bases short and J 1 base short, with 12 bases between. The V gene's germline CDR1 is MNHNS and CDR2 SASEGT.

The V and J genes are TRBV7-2 and TRBJ1-5, with D tentatively TRBD1 (5 bases). V was cut by 4 bases and J by 7 bases, with 14 bases left in between. In germline, CDR1 is SGHTA, CDR2 FQGNSA. This CDR3 is 14 amino acids long. CDR3 sequence (DNA): TGTGCCAGCAGCTCCGACAGCTGGGGACAGCCCCAGCATTTT. Its protein is CASSSDSWGQPQHF.

V and J are TRBV11-3 and TRBJ1-3; tentative D call: TRBD1 (5 bases). Trimming pared 6 bases from V and 2 bases from J, leaving 17 bases between. Germline values: CDR1 SGHNT, CDR2 YENEEA. This CDR3 contains 16 residues. CDR3 DNA sequence: TGTGCCAGCAGTTTAACTCAGGGTATTACTGGAAACACCATATATTTT. Translating it yields CASSLTQGITGNTIYF.

The rearrangement links TRBV25-1 to TRBJ2-7; D remains ambiguous. CDR3 length: 13 amino acids. Trimming pared 8 bases from V and 6 bases from J, leaving 17 bases between. Germline values: CDR1 MGHDK, CDR2 SYGVNS. The CDR3 DNA sequence: TGTGCCAGCTCCCTATCTCCGTCGTCCGAGCAGTACTTC. The encoded protein is CASSLSPSSEQYF.

This chain joins TRBV29-1 and TRBJ1-2, with D possibly matching TRBD1 (5 bases). CDR1 is SQVTM and CDR2 is ANQGSEA in the germline V gene. The CDR3 loop spans 14 amino acids. The ends were cut back, 3 bases at V and 4 bases at J, with 15 bases in the middle. The CDR3 nucleotides are TGCAGCGTTGAGCATCGCAGGGCCCGCTATGGCTACACCTTC. Translating gives CSVEHRRARYGYTF.

J is TRBJ2-1 and V is TRBV15; 10 bases align to TRBD2. Germline V gene lookup returns CDR1 LNHNV and CDR2 YYDKDF (reference sequence). The CDR3 has 17 residues. V was pared by 6 bases and J by 4 bases, with 12 bases of the junction left unmatched. The DNA for the CDR3 is TGTGCCACCAGGGCGAGCGGGGTAGCGGGAGGTTACAATGAGCAGTTCTTC. This codes for CATRASGVAGGYNEQFF.

The chain couples TRBV18 to TRBJ2-3; 7 bases agree with TRBD2. J lost 0 bases, V lost 1 base, and 13 bases had no gene match. This CDR3 has 19 amino acids. Germline-derived CDR1 and CDR2 are KGHSH and LQKENI. CDR3 in amino acids: CASSPRSDTSAPSTDTQYF. CDR3 DNA sequence: TGTGCCAGCTCACCACGATCGGATACTAGCGCTCCTAGCACAGATACGCAGTATTTT. Filled out from reference TRBV18 and TRBJ2-3, the complete variable domain reads NAGVMQNPRHLVRRRGQEARLRCSPMKGHSHVYWYRQLPEEGLKFMVYLQKENIIDESGMPKERFSAEFPKEGPSILRIQQVVRGDSAAYFCASSPRSDTSAPSTDTQYFGPGTRLTVL.

This clone was seen more than once but under ten times. The chain uses TRBV11-1 and TRBJ1-1; possible D gene TRBD1, 6 bases. This CDR3 is 15 amino acids long. Germline V lookup: CDR1 SGHAT, CDR2 FQDESV (reference sequence). The V end lost 5 bases, the J end lost 1 base, and 14 bases lay between the germline ends. CDR3 coding DNA: TGTGCCAGCAGCGCCCGGGACACCCGGAACACTGAAGCTTTCTTT. This gives the protein CASSARDTRNTEAFF.

The CDR3: CASSVLETQYF. CDR3 nucleotides: TGCGCCAGCAGCGTCTTAGAGACCCAGTACTTC. The V gene is TRBV5-1, the J gene TRBJ2-5; D ambiguous. There are 11 residues in the CDR3. The V end lost 4 bases, the J end lost 4 bases, and 5 bases lay between the germline ends. Germline CDR1 SGHRS, CDR2 YFSETQ.

This clone turned up a few times. The genes are TRBV30 and TRBJ2-7; 8 bases are a match to TRBD1. With 5 bases clipped from V and 6 bases from J, the junction kept 6 bases outside the gene matches. From germline, CDR1 is GTSNPN and CDR2 SVGIG (reference sequence). The CDR3 spans 12 residues. The chain's CDR3 is CAWEATGAEQYF. The CDR3 DNA follows: TGTGCCTGGGAAGCGACAGGGGCCGAGCAGTACTTC.

This clone has more than one count but fewer than ten. The chain carries TRBV4-3 and TRBJ2-1; TRBD1 agrees at 11 bases. The CDR3 loop spans 17 amino acids. CDR1 and CDR2 (germline): LGHNA, YSLEER. Losses at the gene ends were 4 bases for V and 3 bases for J; bases not matched to a gene: 8. The CDR3, as DNA: TGCGCCAGCAGCCTCCAACCGGGACAGGGGGACTACAATGAGCAGTTCTTC. Protein: CASSLQPGQGDYNEQFF.

This rearrangement joins TRBV18 to TRBJ1-5; D may be TRBD1 (5 bases). V lost 4 bases and J 3 bases, leaving 7 bases between the germline ends. CDR1 and CDR2 from the germline V gene are KGHSH and LQKENI. The CDR3 is made up of 13 amino acids. The CDR3 spells CASSRGNNQPQHF. CDR3 bases: TGTGCCAGCTCACGGGGCAACAATCAGCCCCAGCATTTT.

J is TRBJ2-1 and V is TRBV7-2; TRBD1 matches at 10 bases. Germline V gene data show CDR1 as SGHTA and CDR2 as FQGNSA. The CDR3 extends over 15 amino acids. V gave up 5 bases and J gave up 8 bases; unmatched junction bases: 9. CDR3 DNA sequence: TGTGCCAGCAGCCTTCGACAGGGGGCTGGTGATGAGCAGTTCTTC. It translates to CASSLRQGAGDEQFF.

This clone was seen a handful of times. The rearrangement uses TRBV5-1 and TRBJ2-2; no firm D call. The CDR3 covers 13 residues. V lost 4 bases, J lost 1 base, and 5 bases lay in between. CDR1 and CDR2 from the germline V gene are SGHRS and YFSETQ. The CDR3 is CASSVGNTGELFF. The CDR3 DNA follows: TGCGCCAGCAGCGTTGGGAACACCGGGGAGCTGTTTTTT.

This clone was counted only a few times. The V and J genes are TRBV9 and TRBJ1-1; 7 bases line up with TRBD1. In germline, CDR1 is SGDLS, CDR2 YYNGEE. This CDR3 region has 14 residues. V lost 4 bases to trimming and J lost 5 bases; unmatched junction nucleotides: 8. The CDR3 nucleotides are TGTGCCAGCAGCCTTACAGGGGTATGGACTGAAGCTTTCTTT. This sequence encodes CASSLTGVWTEAFF.

The chain is built from TRBV7-8 and TRBJ2-5; TRBD1 or TRBD2 may be the D gene (5 bases each). Trimming cost V 1 base and J 5 bases, with 17 bases left between them. Germline lookup yields CDR1 SGHVS and CDR2 FQNEAQ. The CDR3 loop spans 16 amino acids. The CDR3 reads CASSLGRGVVGETQYF. CDR3 in DNA: TGTGCCAGCAGCTTAGGCCGAGGGGTTGTTGGGGAGACCCAGTACTTC.